The entry that follows covers one T cell receptor beta chain sequence. Its antigen is undetermined. Treatment noted: about 20 received Ad26.COV2.S at low or high dose, single or two shots; about five received placebo; per-sample allocation not given. Day 63 following the first vaccine or placebo injection was when the samples were taken. Expressing Wuhan-strain SARS-CoV-2 spike, an Ad26 vector served as the vaccine. The entry originates in a study of Ad26.COV2.S vaccination and SARS-CoV-2 variants. V was trimmed by 1 base and J by 0 bases, leaving 9 bases between them. Per the germline V gene, CDR1 is SGHRS and CDR2 is YFSETQ. CDR3 length: 15 residues. Notes on the study in general: Possible underestimation of total T cell responses by the TCR breadth and depth analyses was noted.

Assay: immunoSEQ multiplex PCR; the TCRdb copy retains only in-frame clones and omits some. The sample includes about 400,000 clones, 70% to 90% of them seen just once. The source is a person between 18 and 59 years old who received the Ad26.COV2.S COVID-19 vaccine or a placebo. Sequencing was performed on peripheral blood, taken in a trial of Ad26.COV2.S vaccine versus placebo. V and J are TRBV5-1 and TRBJ2-3, with D maybe TRBD2 (6 bases). The CDR3 here is CASSLMAGSTDTQYF. In DNA, the CDR3 is TGCGCCAGCAGCTTGATGGCGGGGAGCACAGATACGCAGTATTTT. Complete variable domain (other parts from reference TRBV5-1 and TRBJ2-3): KAGVTQTPRYLIKTRGQQVTLSCSPISGHRSVSWYQQTPGQGLQFLFEYFSETQRNKGNFPGRFSGRQFSNSRSEMNVSTLELGDSALYLCASSLMAGSTDTQYFGPGTRLTVL.